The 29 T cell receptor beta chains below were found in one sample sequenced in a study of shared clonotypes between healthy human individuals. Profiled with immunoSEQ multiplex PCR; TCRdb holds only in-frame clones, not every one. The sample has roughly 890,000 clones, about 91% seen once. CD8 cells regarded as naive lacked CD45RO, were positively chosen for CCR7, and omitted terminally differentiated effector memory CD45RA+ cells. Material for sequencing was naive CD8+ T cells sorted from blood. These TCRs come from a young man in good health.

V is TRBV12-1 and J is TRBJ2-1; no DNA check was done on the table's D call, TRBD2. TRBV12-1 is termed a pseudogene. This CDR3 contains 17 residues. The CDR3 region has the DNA TGTGCCAGCAGCTTTCCGACTAGCGGGAGAAATCGCAATGAGCAGTTCTTC. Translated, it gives CASSFPTSGRNRNEQFF.

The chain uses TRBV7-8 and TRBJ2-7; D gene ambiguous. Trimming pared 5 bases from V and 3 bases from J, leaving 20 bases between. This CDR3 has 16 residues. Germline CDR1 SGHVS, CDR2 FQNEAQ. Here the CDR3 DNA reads TGTGCCAGCAGCACTCCGGGCCTCACTATTTACTACGAGCAGTACTTC. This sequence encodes CASSTPGLTIYYEQYF.

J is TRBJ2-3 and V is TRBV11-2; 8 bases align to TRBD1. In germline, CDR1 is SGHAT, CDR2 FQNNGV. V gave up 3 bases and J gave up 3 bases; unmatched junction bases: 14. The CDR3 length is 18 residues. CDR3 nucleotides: TGTGCCAGCAGCTTGGGGACCGGGACAGGATTGGGTACAGATACGCAGTATTTT. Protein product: CASSLGTGTGLGTDTQYF.

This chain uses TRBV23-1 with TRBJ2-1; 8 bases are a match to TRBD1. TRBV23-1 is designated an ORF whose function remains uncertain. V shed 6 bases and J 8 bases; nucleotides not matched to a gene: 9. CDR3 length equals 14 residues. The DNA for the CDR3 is TGCGCCAGCAGCCAGGGGGCTTTTTTCGATGAGCAGTTCTTC. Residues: CASSQGAFFDEQFF.

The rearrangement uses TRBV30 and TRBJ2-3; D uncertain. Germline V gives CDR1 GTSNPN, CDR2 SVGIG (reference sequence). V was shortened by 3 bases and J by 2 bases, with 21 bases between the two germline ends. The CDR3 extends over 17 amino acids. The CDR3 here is CAWSASGQLPPTDTQYF. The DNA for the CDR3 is TGTGCCTGGAGCGCTTCAGGCCAACTCCCCCCCACAGATACGCAGTATTTT.

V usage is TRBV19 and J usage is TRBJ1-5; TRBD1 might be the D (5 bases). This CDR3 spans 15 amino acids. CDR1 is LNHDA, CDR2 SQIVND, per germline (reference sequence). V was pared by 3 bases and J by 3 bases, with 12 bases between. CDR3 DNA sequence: TGTGCCAGTAGTATTTGGGGGTCAGCCAATCAGCCCCAGCATTTT. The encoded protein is CASSIWGSANQPQHF.

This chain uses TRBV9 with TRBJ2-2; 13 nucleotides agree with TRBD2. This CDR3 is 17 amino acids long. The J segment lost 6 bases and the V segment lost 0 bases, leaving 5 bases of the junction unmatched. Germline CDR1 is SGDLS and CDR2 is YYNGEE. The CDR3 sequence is CASSVARTSGSAGELFF. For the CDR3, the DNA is TGTGCCAGCAGCGTAGCTAGGACTAGCGGGAGTGCCGGGGAGCTGTTTTTT.

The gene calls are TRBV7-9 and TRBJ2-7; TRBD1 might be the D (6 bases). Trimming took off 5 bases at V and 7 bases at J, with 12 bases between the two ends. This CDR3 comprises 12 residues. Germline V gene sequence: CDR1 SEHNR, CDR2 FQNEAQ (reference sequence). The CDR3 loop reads CASSRTGLEQYF. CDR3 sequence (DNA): TGTGCCAGCAGCCGTACAGGGCTTGAGCAGTACTTC.

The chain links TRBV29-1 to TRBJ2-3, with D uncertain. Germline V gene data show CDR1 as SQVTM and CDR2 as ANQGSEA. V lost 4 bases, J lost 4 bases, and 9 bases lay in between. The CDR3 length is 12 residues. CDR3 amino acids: CSVVESADTQYF. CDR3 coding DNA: TGCAGCGTTGTTGAGTCAGCAGATACGCAGTATTTT.

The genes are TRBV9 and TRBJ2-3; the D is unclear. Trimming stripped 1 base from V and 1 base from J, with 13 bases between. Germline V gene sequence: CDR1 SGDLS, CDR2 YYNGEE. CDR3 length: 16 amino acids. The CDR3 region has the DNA TGTGCCAGCAGCGTACCAAAGGCGAGTCGCACAGATACGCAGTATTTT. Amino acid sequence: CASSVPKASRTDTQYF.

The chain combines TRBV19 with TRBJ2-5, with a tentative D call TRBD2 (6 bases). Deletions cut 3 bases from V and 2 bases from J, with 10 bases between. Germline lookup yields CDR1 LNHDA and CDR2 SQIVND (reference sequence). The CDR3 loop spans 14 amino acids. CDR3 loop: CASSIRLGQETQYF. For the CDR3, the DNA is TGTGCCAGTAGTATCAGACTAGGGCAAGAGACCCAGTACTTC. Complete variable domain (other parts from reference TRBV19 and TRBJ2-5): DGGITQSPKYLFRKEGQNVTLSCEQNLNHDAMYWYRQDPGQGLRLIYYSQIVNDFQKGDIAEGYSVSREKKESFPLTVTSAQKNPTAFYLCASSIRLGQETQYFGPGTRLLVL.

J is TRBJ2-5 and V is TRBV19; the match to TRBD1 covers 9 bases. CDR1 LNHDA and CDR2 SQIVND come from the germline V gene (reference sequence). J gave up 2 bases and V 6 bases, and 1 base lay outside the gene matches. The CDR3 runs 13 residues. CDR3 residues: CASRGTGQETQYF. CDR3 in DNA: TGTGCCAGTAGGGGGACAGGGCAAGAGACCCAGTACTTC.

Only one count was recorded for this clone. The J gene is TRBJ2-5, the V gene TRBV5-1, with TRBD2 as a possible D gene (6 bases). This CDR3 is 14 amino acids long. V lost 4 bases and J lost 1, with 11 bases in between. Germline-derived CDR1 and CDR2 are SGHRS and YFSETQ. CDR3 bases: TGCGCCAGCAGCCCCGGGGGAATCCAAGAGACCCAGTACTTC. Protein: CASSPGGIQETQYF.

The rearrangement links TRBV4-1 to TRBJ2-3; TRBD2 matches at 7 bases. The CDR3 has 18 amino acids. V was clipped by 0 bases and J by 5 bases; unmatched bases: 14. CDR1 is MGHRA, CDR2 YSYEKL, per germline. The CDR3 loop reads CASSQDPILAESIDTQYF. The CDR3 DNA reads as TGCGCCAGCAGCCAAGATCCCATTCTAGCGGAGTCGATAGATACGCAGTATTTT.

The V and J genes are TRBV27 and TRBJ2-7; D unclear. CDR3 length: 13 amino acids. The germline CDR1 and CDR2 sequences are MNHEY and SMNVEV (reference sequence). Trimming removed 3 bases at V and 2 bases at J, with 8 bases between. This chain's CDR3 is CASSLMAPYEQYF. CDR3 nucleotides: TGTGCCAGCAGTTTGATGGCCCCCTACGAGCAGTACTTC.

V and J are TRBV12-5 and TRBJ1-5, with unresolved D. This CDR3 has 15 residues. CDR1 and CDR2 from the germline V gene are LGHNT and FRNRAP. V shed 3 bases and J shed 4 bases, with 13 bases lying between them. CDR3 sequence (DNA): TGTGCTAGTGGTTTCAGCACCCACAGTAATCAGCCCCAGCATTTT. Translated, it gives CASGFSTHSNQPQHF. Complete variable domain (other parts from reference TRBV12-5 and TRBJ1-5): DARVTQTPRHKVTEMGQEVTMRCQPILGHNTVFWYRQTMMQGLELLAYFRNRAPLDDSGMPKDRFSAEMPDATLATLKIQPSEPRDSAVYFCASGFSTHSNQPQHFGDGTRLSIL.

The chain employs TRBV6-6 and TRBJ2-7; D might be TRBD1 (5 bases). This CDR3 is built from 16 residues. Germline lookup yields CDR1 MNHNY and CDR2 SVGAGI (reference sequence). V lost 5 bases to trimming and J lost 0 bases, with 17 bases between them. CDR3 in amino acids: CASSQRRAALSYEQYF. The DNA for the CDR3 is TGTGCCAGCAGTCAGCGCAGGGCCGCACTCTCCTACGAGCAGTACTTC.

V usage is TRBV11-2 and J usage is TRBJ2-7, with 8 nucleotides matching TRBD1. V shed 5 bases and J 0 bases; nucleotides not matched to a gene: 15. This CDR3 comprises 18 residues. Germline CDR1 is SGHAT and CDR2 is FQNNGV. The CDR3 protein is CASSPYGAGGSGSYEQYF. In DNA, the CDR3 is TGTGCCAGCAGCCCCTATGGGGCAGGGGGCTCAGGCTCCTACGAGCAGTACTTC.

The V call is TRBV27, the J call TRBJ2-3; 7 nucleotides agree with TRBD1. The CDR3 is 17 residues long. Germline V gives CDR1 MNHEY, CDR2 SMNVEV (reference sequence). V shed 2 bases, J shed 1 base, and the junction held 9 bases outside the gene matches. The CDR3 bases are TGTGCCAGCAGTTTACCCCCGGCAGGGGGACGCACAGATACGCAGTATTTT. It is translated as CASSLPPAGGRTDTQYF.

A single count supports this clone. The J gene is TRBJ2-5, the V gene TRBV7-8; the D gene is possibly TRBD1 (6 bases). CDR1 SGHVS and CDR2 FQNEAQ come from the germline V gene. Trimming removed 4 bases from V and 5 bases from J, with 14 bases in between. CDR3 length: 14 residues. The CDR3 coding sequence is TGTGCCAGCAGCTCTCCAGGGGCCCGGGAGACCCAGTACTTC. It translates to CASSSPGARETQYF.

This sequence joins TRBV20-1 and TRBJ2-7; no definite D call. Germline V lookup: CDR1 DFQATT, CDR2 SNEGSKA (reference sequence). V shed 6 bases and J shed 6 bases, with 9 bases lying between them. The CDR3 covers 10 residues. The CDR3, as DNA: TGCAGTGCCGTCTTCGTCGAGCAGTACTTC. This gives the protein CSAVFVEQYF.

The CDR3 sequence is CAAGGPGHTDTQYF. In nucleotides, the CDR3 is TGTGCCGCGGGAGGGCCGGGTCACACAGATACGCAGTATTTT. The chain carries TRBV30 and TRBJ2-3; 9 bases are shared with TRBD2. V was pared by 8 bases and J by 2 bases, with 8 bases of the junction left unmatched. This CDR3 contains 14 residues. Germline lookup yields CDR1 GTSNPN and CDR2 SVGIG (reference sequence).

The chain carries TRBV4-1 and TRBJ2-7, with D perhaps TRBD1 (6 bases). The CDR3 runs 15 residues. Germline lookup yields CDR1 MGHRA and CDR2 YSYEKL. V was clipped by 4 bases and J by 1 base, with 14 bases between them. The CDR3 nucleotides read TGCGCCAGCAGCCCCTCTATGGACAGTTCCTACGAGCAGTACTTC. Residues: CASSPSMDSSYEQYF.

CDR3 DNA: TGTGCCAGCAGTGAGGGACAGGGAGGATTAGAGACCCAGTACTTC. It specifies CASSEGQGGLETQYF. The chain is built from TRBV6-1 and TRBJ2-5, with TRBD1 matching 9 bases. CDR1 MNHNS and CDR2 SASEGT come from the germline V gene. CDR3 length: 15 residues. The V gene end was trimmed by 3 bases and the J gene end by 4 bases; junction bases not matched to a gene: 6.

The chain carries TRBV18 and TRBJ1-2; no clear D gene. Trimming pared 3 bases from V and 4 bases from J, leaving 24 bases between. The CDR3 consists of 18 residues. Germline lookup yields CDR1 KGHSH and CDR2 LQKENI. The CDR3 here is CASSPSYLSVVPTYGYTF. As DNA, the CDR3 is TGTGCCAGCTCACCTTCGTACCTATCAGTCGTGCCTACCTATGGCTACACCTTC.

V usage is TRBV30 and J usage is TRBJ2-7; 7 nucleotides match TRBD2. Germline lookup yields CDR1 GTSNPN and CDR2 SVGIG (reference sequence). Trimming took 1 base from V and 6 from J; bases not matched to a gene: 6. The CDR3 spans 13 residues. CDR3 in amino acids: CAWSEDWGGEQYF. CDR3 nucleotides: TGTGCCTGGAGTGAAGATTGGGGGGGCGAGCAGTACTTC.

DNA of the CDR3: TGTGCCAGCAGTTTAGACGCAGCCTCTGGAAACACCATATATTTT. It is translated as CASSLDAASGNTIYF. The chain combines TRBV27 with TRBJ1-3; D remains unclear. The CDR3 runs to 15 residues. Germline V lookup: CDR1 MNHEY, CDR2 SMNVEV (reference sequence). V lost 2 bases and J lost 0, with 8 bases in between.

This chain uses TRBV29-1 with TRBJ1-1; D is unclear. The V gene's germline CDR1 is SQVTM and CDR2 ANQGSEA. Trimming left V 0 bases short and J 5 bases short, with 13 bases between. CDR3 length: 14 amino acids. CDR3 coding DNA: TGCAGCGTTGAAGAGGCGCGTGGGTATACTGAAGCTTTCTTT. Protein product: CSVEEARGYTEAFF. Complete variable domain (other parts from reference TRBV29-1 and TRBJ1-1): SAVISQKPSRDICQRGTSLTIQCQVDSQVTMMFWYRQQPGQSLTLIATANQGSEATYESGFVIDKFPISRPNLTFSTLTVSNMSPEDSSIYLCSVEEARGYTEAFFGQGTRLTVV.

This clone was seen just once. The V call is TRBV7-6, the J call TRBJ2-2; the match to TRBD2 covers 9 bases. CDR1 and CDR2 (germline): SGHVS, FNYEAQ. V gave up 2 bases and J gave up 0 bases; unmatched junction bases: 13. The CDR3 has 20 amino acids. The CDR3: CASSLRIAQREDANTGELFF. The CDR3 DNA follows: TGTGCCAGCAGCTTACGCATCGCTCAGCGGGAGGACGCGAACACCGGGGAGCTGTTTTTT.